A selection of T cell receptor beta chains follows, all from one sample in a study of shared clonotypes between healthy human individuals. Clones were read by immunoSEQ multiplex PCR, and TCRdb kept only the in-frame ones, dropping some. The table lists about 2.1 million clones, roughly 91% of them singletons. Sequencing was carried out using naive CD8+ T cells from PBMCs. Receptor source: a man younger than 35 in good health. Some clones in this sample may be carry-over from other donors' samples. Each CDR3 is given with its conserved first and last residue. The order of the fields is J gene, clone size, V gene, D gene, CDR3 protein, CDR3 DNA. A D gene is named only where the DNA matches it firmly. Clone size, where shown, is once, few, many, or a class for clones that have expanded.

TRBJ2-7,-,TRBV7-9,TRBD1,CASSSPDRGPGEQYF,TGTGCCAGCAGCTCCCCCGACAGGGGGCCCGGCGAGCAGTACTTC
TRBJ2-7,once,TRBV7-9,-,CASSPGPLEQYF,TGTGCCAGCAGCCCGGGACCTCTAGAGCAGTACTTC
TRBJ2-1,-,TRBV2,TRBD2,CASSPRGLGANEQFF,TGTGCCAGCAGCCCCAGGGGACTAGGGGCAAATGAGCAGTTCTTC
TRBJ2-1,-,TRBV6-1,-,CASMAVKGSYNEQFF,TGTGCCAGCATGGCAGTCAAGGGCTCCTACAATGAGCAGTTCTTC
TRBJ2-7,-,TRBV5-4,TRBD1,CASRYSGGVPYEQYF,TGTGCCAGCAGATACTCAGGGGGTGTCCCTTACGAGCAGTACTTC
TRBJ2-1,-,TRBV6-5,TRBD2,CASSYISGIYNEQFF,TGTGCCAGCAGTTATATTAGCGGGATATACAATGAGCAGTTCTTC
TRBJ2-1,-,TRBV4-3,TRBD2,CASSQDLARGERLGEQFF,TGCGCCAGCAGCCAAGATCTCGCTCGGGGGGAGAGGTTAGGTGAGCAGTTCTTC
TRBJ1-5,once,TRBV4-1,-,CASSQVEQQNQPQHF,TGCGCCAGCAGCCAAGTCGAACAGCAAAATCAGCCCCAGCATTTT
TRBJ1-2,-,TRBV6-5,-,CAARGDWEGYTF,TGTGCCGCCAGGGGCGATTGGGAAGGCTACACCTTC
TRBJ2-6,once,TRBV9,TRBD1,CASSVPSTGHHSGANVLTF,TGTGCCAGCAGCGTACCATCGACAGGGCATCACTCTGGGGCCAACGTCCTGACTTTC
TRBJ2-5,-,TRBV11-2,-,CASSPGTSQETQYF,TGTGCCAGCAGCCCCGGGACAAGCCAAGAGACCCAGTACTTC
TRBJ2-5,-,TRBV11-2,TRBD2,CASSLGTSPGETQYF,TGTGCCAGCAGCTTAGGGACTAGTCCTGGCGAGACCCAGTACTTC
TRBJ2-2,-,TRBV7-9,TRBD1,CASSSPGRTGRPGELFF,TGTGCCAGCAGCTCACCAGGCAGGACAGGGAGGCCCGGGGAGCTGTTTTTT
TRBJ2-1,-,TRBV13,-,CASSLGLIWENEQFF,TGTGCCAGCAGCTTAGGCCTTATCTGGGAGAATGAGCAGTTCTTC
TRBJ1-3,-,TRBV6-5,-,CASKIGNSGNTIYF,TGTGCCAGCAAAATCGGGAATTCTGGAAACACCATATATTTT
TRBJ2-1,-,TRBV7-8,-,CASSLVPNYEQFF,TGTGCCAGCAGCTTAGTCCCGAATTATGAGCAGTTCTTC